The 18 T cell receptor beta chains listed next were all sequenced from one sample in a study of blood T cell repertoires in COVID-19. Clones were read by immunoSEQ multiplex PCR, and TCRdb kept only the in-frame ones, dropping some. The sample has roughly 240,000 clones; 75% to 90% are singletons. The sequenced sample was peripheral blood. These receptors all come from a woman aged 25-40 years who had recovered from COVID-19.

This clone was observed a single time. The V and J genes are TRBV18 and TRBJ2-5; D call uncertain. The germline V gene has CDR1 KGHSH and CDR2 LQKENI. This CDR3 is built from 13 residues. Trimming pared 2 bases from V and 1 base from J, leaving 5 bases between. Written as DNA, the CDR3 is TGTGCCAGCTCACCAAGGAGCCAAGAGACCCAGTACTTC. Translating it yields CASSPRSQETQYF. Using reference TRBV18 and TRBJ2-5 for the parts outside the CDR3, the full variable domain is NAGVMQNPRHLVRRRGQEARLRCSPMKGHSHVYWYRQLPEEGLKFMVYLQKENIIDESGMPKERFSAEFPKEGPSILRIQQVVRGDSAAYFCASSPRSQETQYFGPGTRLLVL.

The rearrangement uses TRBV5-6 and TRBJ2-1; D is ambiguous. The germline V gene encodes CDR1 SGHDT and CDR2 YYEEEE. The CDR3 is made up of 11 amino acids. V was pared by 4 bases and J by 4 bases, with 3 bases between. The CDR3: CASSHYNEQFF. For the CDR3, the DNA is TGTGCCAGCAGCCATTACAATGAGCAGTTCTTC.

The gene calls are TRBV29-1 and TRBJ1-2; TRBD1 might be the D (6 bases). The length of the CDR3 is 13 residues. Germline CDR1 is SQVTM and CDR2 is ANQGSEA. V lost 3 bases to trimming and J lost 2 bases, with 10 bases between them. CDR3 loop: CSVESGVNYGYTF. CDR3 coding DNA: TGCAGCGTTGAGTCAGGGGTCAACTATGGCTACACCTTC.

The genes are TRBV5-1 and TRBJ1-4, with D maybe TRBD1 (5 bases). The CDR3 loop spans 14 amino acids. Trimming took 4 bases from V and 7 from J, leaving 14 bases between them. Germline CDR1 and CDR2: SGHRS and YFSETQ. In DNA form, the CDR3 reads TGCGCCAGCAGCCAGGTCCAGGGATTTGAAAAACTGTTTTTT. It specifies CASSQVQGFEKLFF.

This chain connects TRBV3-1 (or the pseudogene TRBV3-2) to TRBJ2-3; TRBD2 agrees at 12 bases. The V segment lost 5 bases and the J segment 2 bases; nucleotides outside the gene matches: 5. The V gene's germline CDR1 is LGHDT and CDR2 YNNKEL (reference sequence). This CDR3 is 16 amino acids long. Here the CDR3 reads CASSIRLAGDTDTQYF. The CDR3 bases are TGTGCCAGCAGCATCCGACTAGCGGGGGACACAGATACGCAGTATTTT.

The rearrangement joins TRBV18 to TRBJ1-2; D remains unclear. CDR1 is KGHSH, CDR2 LQKENI, per germline. This CDR3 region has 15 residues. V was cut by 4 bases and J by 4 bases, with 16 bases left in between. CDR3 in amino acids: CASSRSSLQPYGYTF. CDR3 DNA sequence: TGTGCCAGCTCACGTTCCTCCTTACAGCCCTATGGCTACACCTTC.

J is TRBJ2-1 and V is TRBV4-2, with 8 bases aligning to TRBD2. Trimming took 1 base from V and 0 from J; bases not matched to a gene: 2. This CDR3 is 16 amino acids long. Germline CDR1 and CDR2: LGHNA and YNFKEQ. The CDR3 DNA reads TGTGCCAGCAGCCAAGCCGGGGGGGCCTCCTACAATGAGCAGTTCTTC. Encoded protein: CASSQAGGASYNEQFF.

This clone was recorded a few times. The chain joins TRBV7-9 to TRBJ1-3, with no clear D. This CDR3 spans 11 amino acids. The V end was cut by 10 bases, the J end by 6 bases, with 10 bases between. CDR1 and CDR2 (germline): SEHNR, FQNEAQ (reference sequence). The DNA for the CDR3 is TGTGCCACTCTACCTGAAAACACCATATATTTT. Translated, it gives CATLPENTIYF. Combining the CDR3 with reference TRBV7-9 and TRBJ1-3 gives the whole variable domain DTGVSQNPRHKITKRGQNVTFRCDPISEHNRLYWYRQTLGQGPEFLTYFQNEAQLEKSRLLSDRFSAERPKGSFSTLEIQRTEQGDSAMYLCATLPENTIYFGEGSWLTVV.

The chain employs TRBV11-2 and TRBJ1-2; weak D call: TRBD1 (6 bases). Germline V gene data show CDR1 as SGHAT and CDR2 as FQNNGV. Trimming removed 4 bases from V and 4 bases from J, with 16 bases in between. This CDR3 region has 15 residues. The DNA for the CDR3 is TGTGCCAGCAGCTCGTACCGGGACACCTCCTATGGCTACACCTTC. This codes for CASSSYRDTSYGYTF. The full variable domain, with the rest looked up from reference TRBV11-2 and TRBJ1-2, is EAGVAQSPRYKIIEKRQSVAFWCNPISGHATLYWYQQILGQGPKLLIQFQNNGVVDDSQLPKDRFSAERLKGVDSTLKIQPAKLEDSAVYLCASSSYRDTSYGYTFGSGTRLTVV.

The chain uses TRBV18 and TRBJ2-2; 7 bases map to TRBD2. The germline CDR1 and CDR2 sequences are KGHSH and LQKENI. V shed 6 bases, J shed 4 bases, and the junction held 2 bases outside the gene matches. The CDR3 is 13 residues long. The CDR3 reads CASSRLATGELFF. The CDR3 region has the DNA TGTGCCAGCTCGCGACTAGCCACCGGGGAGCTGTTTTTT.

The chain joins TRBV27 to TRBJ1-1; a weak D match, TRBD1 (6 bases). Germline assignment: CDR1 MNHEY and CDR2 SMNVEV (reference sequence). This CDR3 comprises 14 residues. Between the trimmed V and J ends, which lost 6 bases and 1 base, there was a span of 12 bases. In DNA, the CDR3 is TGTGCCAGCAGGCTTACAGGGCAGAACACTGAAGCTTTCTTT. Translating it yields CASRLTGQNTEAFF.

The chain carries TRBV11-3 and TRBJ2-1, with a possible D match to TRBD2 (5 bases). The V gene's germline CDR1 is SGHNT and CDR2 YENEEA. The CDR3 has 15 amino acids. The V end lost 4 bases, the J end lost 8 bases, and 18 bases lay between the germline ends. As DNA, the CDR3 is TGTGCCAGCAGCTCTCGACACTCACTAGAGTATGAGCAGTTCTTC. Its translation: CASSSRHSLEYEQFF.

The chain links TRBV15 to TRBJ1-4, with 9 bases matching TRBD1. The CDR3 length is 16 residues. After removal of 1 base from V and 6 bases from J, the junction contained 6 bases not matched to a gene. Germline CDR1 reads LNHNV; CDR2 reads YYDKDF (reference sequence). CDR3 DNA: TGTGCCACCAGCAGAGCCGGACAGGGGTTATATGAAAAACTGTTTTTT. It specifies CATSRAGQGLYEKLFF. Using reference TRBV15 and TRBJ1-4 for the parts outside the CDR3, the full variable domain is DAMVIQNPRYQVTQFGKPVTLSCSQTLNHNVMYWYQQKSSQAPKLLFHYYDKDFNNEADTPDNFQSRRPNTSFCFLDIRSPGLGDTAMYLCATSRAGQGLYEKLFFGSGTQLSVL.

This clone has just one count. CDR3 sequence (DNA): TGTGCCAGCAGCCATAACCAGGGGGCGTGGCGCTACACCTTC. Its protein product is CASSHNQGAWRYTF. This chain links TRBV7-2 with TRBJ1-2; 8 bases line up with TRBD1. The ends lost 5 bases at V and 9 bases at J; junction bases unmatched: 11. The CDR3 is 14 amino acids. In germline, CDR1 is SGHTA, CDR2 FQGNSA.

The chain is built from TRBV19 and TRBJ2-1; 10 nucleotides agree with TRBD1. J was trimmed by 3 bases and V by 6 bases; bases with no gene match: 5. Per the germline V gene, CDR1 is LNHDA and CDR2 is SQIVND (reference sequence). The CDR3 runs 15 residues. CDR3 DNA sequence: TGTGCCAGTAGGGATGGGACAGGGGTCTACAATGAGCAGTTCTTC. Its protein product is CASRDGTGVYNEQFF.

The gene calls are TRBV21-1 and TRBJ2-3; the tabulated D call, TRBD2, remains unverified against the DNA. TRBV21-1 has pseudogene status. CDR3 length: 17 amino acids. The CDR3 coding sequence is TGTGCCAGCAGCAAACGGAGACTAGCGGGGCGCACAGATACGCAGTATTTT. Amino acids: CASSKRRLAGRTDTQYF.

The genes are TRBV2 and TRBJ2-5; TRBD2 is a possible D gene (7 bases). V shed 4 bases and J shed 4 bases, with 13 bases lying between them. The CDR3 totals 14 residues. Germline loops: CDR1 SNHLY, CDR2 FYNNEI. The chain's CDR3 is CASSGSGGRETQYF. The CDR3 DNA sequence: TGTGCCAGCAGTGGGTCGGGGGGCCGAGAGACCCAGTACTTC.

In its sample, this clone was seen once. The chain couples TRBV7-2 to TRBJ2-1; D is uncertain. The CDR3 length is 11 residues. Germline loops: CDR1 SGHTA, CDR2 FQGNSA. Deletions cut 1 base from V and 15 bases from J, with 10 bases between. The CDR3 is CASSLEFRLFF. The CDR3 region has the DNA TGTGCCAGCAGCTTAGAGTTTAGACTGTTCTTC.